This entry lists 2 T cell receptor beta chains sequenced from one sample in a study of shared clonotypes between healthy human individuals. In the naive CD8 group, cells lacked CD45RO and were positively selected for CCR7, so terminally differentiated effector memory CD45RA+ cells were left out. The table came from immunoSEQ multiplex PCR; TCRdb's copy has only in-frame clones and leaves some out. The table has under 850,000 clones, about 92% seen once. The source material was naive CD8+ T cells sorted from blood. The source is a man aged 25 to 40 in good health.

Concerning this clone: At one end the junction does not follow the germline gene, possibly because of a read error. J is TRBJ2-3 and V is TRBV7-7; 7 bases fit TRBD2. The CDR3 sequence is 16 residues long. Germline V CDR1 and CDR2: SSHAT, FNYEAQ (reference sequence). The CDR3 DNA follows: TGTGCTAGCAGCTTACGGCCTAGCGGAGGCACAGATACGCAGTATTTT. Its translation: CASSLRPSGGTDTQYF.

The chain combines TRBV10-3 with TRBJ1-1, with D possibly TRBD1 on 5 matching bases. In germline, CDR1 is ENHRY, CDR2 SYGVKD. V was clipped by 3 bases and J by 1 base, with 9 bases between them. The CDR3 is 14 residues long. CDR3 coding DNA: TGTGCCATCAGTGACCCGGGGGAGAACACTGAAGCTTTCTTT. Amino acid sequence: CAISDPGENTEAFF.